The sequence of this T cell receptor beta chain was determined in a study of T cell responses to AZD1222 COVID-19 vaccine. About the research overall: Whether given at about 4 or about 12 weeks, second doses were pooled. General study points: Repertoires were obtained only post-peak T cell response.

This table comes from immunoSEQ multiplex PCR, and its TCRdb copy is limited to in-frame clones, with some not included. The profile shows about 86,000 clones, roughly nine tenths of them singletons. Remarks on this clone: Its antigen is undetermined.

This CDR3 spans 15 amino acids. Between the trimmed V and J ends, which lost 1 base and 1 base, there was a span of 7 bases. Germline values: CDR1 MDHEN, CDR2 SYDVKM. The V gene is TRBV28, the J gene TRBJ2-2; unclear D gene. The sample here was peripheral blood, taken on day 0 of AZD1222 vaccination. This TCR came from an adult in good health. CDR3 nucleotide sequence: TGTGCCAGCAGTTTATATTTGGAGAACACCGGGGAGCTGTTTTTT. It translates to CASSLYLENTGELFF.